The rows below give T cell receptor beta chains drawn from one sample of a study of blood T cells in healthy people across ages. TCRdb recomputed calls from the 5' RACE reads with MiXCR, one row per CDR3 protein. Of around 1,900,000 distinct CDR3 sequences listed, about two fifths are singletons. The sample consisted of blood. All receptors come from a human donor in good health. CDR3s include the opening cysteine and the closing phenylalanine or tryptophan. Each record gives: clone size, D gene, V gene, J gene, CDR3 DNA, CDR3 protein. The D gene is left open where the match is weak. The size field is filled for only some rows; it gives once, few, many or a size class.

clone size: -; D gene: -; V gene: TRBV20-1; J gene: TRBJ2-7; CDR3 DNA: TGCAGTGCTAGTGCCTCCCGGCGGGGACACTACGAGCAGTACTTC; CDR3 protein: CSASASRRGHYEQYF
clone size: -; D gene: TRBD2; V gene: TRBV7-9; J gene: TRBJ2-1; CDR3 DNA: TGTGCCAGCAGCTTAGGGCCTAGCGGGCGAACCTACAATGAGCAGTTCTTC; CDR3 protein: CASSLGPSGRTYNEQFF
clone size: -; D gene: TRBD1; V gene: TRBV6-5; J gene: TRBJ1-4; CDR3 DNA: TGTGCCAGCGCGGACAGGGAAAAACTGTTTTTT; CDR3 protein: CASADREKLFF
clone size: few; D gene: TRBD1; V gene: TRBV9; J gene: TRBJ2-7; CDR3 DNA: TGTGCCAGCAGCGCCGGGACAGGGGACCTCAACGAGCAGTACTTC; CDR3 protein: CASSAGTGDLNEQYF
clone size: few; D gene: -; V gene: TRBV12-3/TRBV12-4; J gene: TRBJ2-1; CDR3 DNA: TGTGCCAGCAGTCCCGGGCGGGGCGAGTTCTTC; CDR3 protein: CASSPGRGEFF
clone size: -; D gene: TRBD1; V gene: TRBV27; J gene: TRBJ2-1; CDR3 DNA: TGTGCCAGCAGTTTAGTAGGACAGGGGGCCTATGAGCAGTTCTTC; CDR3 protein: CASSLVGQGAYEQFF
clone size: few; D gene: -; V gene: TRBV28; J gene: TRBJ1-5; CDR3 DNA: TGTGCCAGCAGTTCAGGGGATACTCAGCCCCAGCATTTT; CDR3 protein: CASSSGDTQPQHF
clone size: -; D gene: TRBD1; V gene: TRBV9; J gene: TRBJ1-2; CDR3 DNA: TGTGCCAGCAGCGTAGGGGACAGGGGGCGAGGCTACACCTTC; CDR3 protein: CASSVGDRGRGYTF
clone size: -; D gene: TRBD1; V gene: TRBV2; J gene: TRBJ1-2; CDR3 DNA: TGCGCCAGCAGTGCGAAGGGACAGAACTATGGCTACACCTTC; CDR3 protein: CASSAKGQNYGYTF
clone size: many; D gene: -; V gene: TRBV4-2; J gene: TRBJ1-2; CDR3 DNA: TGTGCCAGCAGCCAAGAGACAGCTAACTATGGCTACACCTTC; CDR3 protein: CASSQETANYGYTF
clone size: few; D gene: TRBD2; V gene: TRBV20-1; J gene: TRBJ2-1; CDR3 DNA: TGCAGTGCTCCGCCGGCTAGCGGGTCCCCAGTGGATGAGCAGTTCTTC; CDR3 protein: CSAPPASGSPVDEQFF
clone size: many; D gene: -; V gene: TRBV4-3; J gene: TRBJ1-4; CDR3 DNA: TGCGCCAGCAGCTTCCACAGGGCAACTAATGAAAAACTGTTTTTT; CDR3 protein: CASSFHRATNEKLFF
clone size: -; D gene: -; V gene: TRBV29-1; J gene: TRBJ1-1; CDR3 DNA: TGCAGCGTTGGTGGGTGGAACACTGAAGCTTTCTTT; CDR3 protein: CSVGGWNTEAFF
clone size: -; D gene: -; V gene: TRBV3-1; J gene: TRBJ2-1; CDR3 DNA: TGTGCCAGCAGCCAAGATCCTAGCACTTACAATGAGCAGTTCTTC; CDR3 protein: CASSQDPSTYNEQFF
clone size: -; D gene: -; V gene: TRBV20-1; J gene: TRBJ2-3; CDR3 DNA: TGCAGTGCTGGACCCCTCACGGGGCTGGATACAGATACGCAGTATTTT; CDR3 protein: CSAGPLTGLDTDTQYF
clone size: few; D gene: TRBD1; V gene: TRBV28; J gene: TRBJ2-3; CDR3 DNA: TGTGCCAGTGGGGGGACAGGGGAGGGGGATACGCAGTATTTT; CDR3 protein: CASGGTGEGDTQYF
clone size: many; D gene: TRBD1; V gene: TRBV29-1; J gene: TRBJ1-2; CDR3 DNA: TGCAGCGTTCTGAGGGGGCAAAGCTACACCTTC; CDR3 protein: CSVLRGQSYTF
clone size: -; D gene: -; V gene: TRBV7-9; J gene: TRBJ2-3; CDR3 DNA: TGTGCCAGCAACTCTTGGGGCACAGATACGCAGTATTTT; CDR3 protein: CASNSWGTDTQYF
clone size: many; D gene: -; V gene: TRBV7-9; J gene: TRBJ2-1; CDR3 DNA: TGTGCCAGCAGCCCCCCGGTGGGAGAGCAGTTCTTC; CDR3 protein: CASSPPVGEQFF
clone size: -; D gene: TRBD1; V gene: TRBV19; J gene: TRBJ2-1; CDR3 DNA: TGTGCCAGTGGGACAGGTTGGAATGAGCAGTTCTTC; CDR3 protein: CASGTGWNEQFF
clone size: -; D gene: TRBD1; V gene: TRBV7-9; J gene: TRBJ2-5; CDR3 DNA: TGTGCCAGCAGCTCTAACAGGGGCCAAGAGACCCAGTACTTC; CDR3 protein: CASSSNRGQETQYF
clone size: -; D gene: -; V gene: TRBV6-5; J gene: TRBJ1-2; CDR3 DNA: TGTGCCAGCAGCCATAAGGCTCCCTCCTATGGCTACACCTTC; CDR3 protein: CASSHKAPSYGYTF
clone size: -; D gene: -; V gene: TRBV7-9; J gene: TRBJ2-5; CDR3 DNA: TGTGCCAGCAGCCCCAAAGGAGGGACGGCAAAAGAGACCCAGTACTTC; CDR3 protein: CASSPKGGTAKETQYF
clone size: -; D gene: -; V gene: TRBV15; J gene: TRBJ1-2; CDR3 DNA: TGTGCCACCAGCAGAGGGGGGGGGAGCCCTGGCTACACCTTC; CDR3 protein: CATSRGGGSPGYTF
clone size: few; D gene: -; V gene: TRBV6-5; J gene: TRBJ1-1; CDR3 DNA: TGTGCCAGCAGTTATTCGGCAGATCATATGAACACTGAAGCTTTCTTT; CDR3 protein: CASSYSADHMNTEAFF
clone size: few; D gene: -; V gene: TRBV5-1; J gene: TRBJ2-6; CDR3 DNA: TGCGCCAGCAGCTTGCCGACACATTCTGGGGCCAACGTCCTGACTTTC; CDR3 protein: CASSLPTHSGANVLTF
clone size: few; D gene: -; V gene: TRBV7-9; J gene: TRBJ2-1; CDR3 DNA: TGTGCCAGCAGCTTATTAGGAGGGGACCTGTTCTTC; CDR3 protein: CASSLLGGDLFF
clone size: -; D gene: TRBD1; V gene: TRBV13; J gene: TRBJ2-3; CDR3 DNA: TGTGCCAGCGGCTCCACGACAGGGGGGAGGGATACGCAGTATTTT; CDR3 protein: CASGSTTGGRDTQYF
clone size: -; D gene: TRBD1; V gene: TRBV4-3; J gene: TRBJ1-2; CDR3 DNA: TGCGCCAGCAGCCAAGGCCTGGGACAGGGTACCGACGCCTATGGCTACACCTTC; CDR3 protein: CASSQGLGQGTDAYGYTF
clone size: -; D gene: -; V gene: TRBV29-1; J gene: TRBJ1-2; CDR3 DNA: TGCAGCGTTGACGACTCATTCATCTATGGCTACACCTTC; CDR3 protein: CSVDDSFIYGYTF
clone size: few; D gene: -; V gene: TRBV7-9; J gene: TRBJ1-2; CDR3 DNA: TGTGCCAGCAGCTTAGTTGGCTTTTCCTATGGCTACACCTTC; CDR3 protein: CASSLVGFSYGYTF
clone size: once; D gene: -; V gene: TRBV7-3; J gene: TRBJ1-1; CDR3 DNA: TGTGCCAGCAGCTTAAGAGGTCCGGGGGACACTGAAGCTTTCTTT; CDR3 protein: CASSLRGPGDTEAFF
clone size: -; D gene: TRBD1; V gene: TRBV28; J gene: TRBJ2-1; CDR3 DNA: TGTGCCAGTCAACAGGGGAATATTCTCAATGAGCAGTTCTTC; CDR3 protein: CASQQGNILNEQFF
clone size: -; D gene: -; V gene: TRBV10-3; J gene: TRBJ1-2; CDR3 DNA: TGTGCCATCATGGGGCCCAACTATGGCTACACCTTC; CDR3 protein: CAIMGPNYGYTF